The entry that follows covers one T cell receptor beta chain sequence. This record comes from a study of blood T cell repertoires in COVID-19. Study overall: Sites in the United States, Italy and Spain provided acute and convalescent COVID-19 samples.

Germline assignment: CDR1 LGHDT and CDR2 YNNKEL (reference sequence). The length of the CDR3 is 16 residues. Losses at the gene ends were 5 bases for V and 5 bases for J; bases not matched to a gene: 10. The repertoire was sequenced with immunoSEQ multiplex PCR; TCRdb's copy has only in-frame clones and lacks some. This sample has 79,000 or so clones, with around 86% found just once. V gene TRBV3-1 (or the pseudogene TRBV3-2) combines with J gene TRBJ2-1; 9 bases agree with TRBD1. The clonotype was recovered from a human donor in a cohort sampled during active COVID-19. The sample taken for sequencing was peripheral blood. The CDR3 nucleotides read TGTGCCAGCAGCAAAAGGGTGGACAGGGGAAACAATGAGCAGTTCTTC. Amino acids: CASSKRVDRGNNEQFF.